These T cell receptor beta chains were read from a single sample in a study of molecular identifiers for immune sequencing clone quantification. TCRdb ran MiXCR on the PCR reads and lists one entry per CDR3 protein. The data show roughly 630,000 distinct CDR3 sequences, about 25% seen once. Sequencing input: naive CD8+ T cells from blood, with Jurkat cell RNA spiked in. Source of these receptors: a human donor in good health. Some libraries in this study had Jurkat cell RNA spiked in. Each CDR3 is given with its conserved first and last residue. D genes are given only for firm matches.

CASIGLAGVTDTQYF	TRBD2	TRBJ2-3	TRBV7-9
CASSQDLRGTPTDTQYF	NA	TRBJ2-3	TRBV3-1
CASSFDFGQTNTEAFF	NA	TRBJ1-1	TRBV12-3/TRBV12-4
CASSVSSGRTYEQYF	TRBD2	TRBJ2-7	TRBV27
CASSPENSQETQYF	NA	TRBJ2-5	TRBV11-2
CASNWAGGNQPQHF	NA	TRBJ1-5	TRBV19
CASSAGRASYEQYF	NA	TRBJ2-7	TRBV25-1
CASSYLTANNNEQFF	NA	TRBJ2-1	TRBV6-5
CASSWTGFQDTQYF	TRBD1	TRBJ2-3	TRBV5-5
CATKGDTQYF	NA	TRBJ2-3	TRBV6-5
CASQEGTYNSPLHF	NA	TRBJ1-6	TRBV6-2/TRBV6-3
CASSYPRTSNTNEQFF	TRBD2	TRBJ2-1	TRBV6-2/TRBV6-3
CASSLGAQEPNYGYTF	NA	TRBJ1-2	TRBV7-9
CASSQSLAGGYGELFF	TRBD2	TRBJ2-2	TRBV4-3
CASNLLAESHEQYF	TRBD2	TRBJ2-7	TRBV2
CASSYSVGGVGTDTQYF	TRBD2	TRBJ2-3	TRBV5-1
CASSPSGGGTEAFF	NA	TRBJ1-1	TRBV4-2
CASRATGPISYEQYF	TRBD1	TRBJ2-7	TRBV6-1
CASSARDRPYEQYF	NA	TRBJ2-7	TRBV18
CASSELTETQYF	NA	TRBJ2-3	TRBV6-1
CASSPWAGSSYNSPLHF	NA	TRBJ1-6	TRBV27
CASRAGTDYGYTF	TRBD1	TRBJ1-2	TRBV2
CASSLVLTGAPGETQYF	NA	TRBJ2-5	TRBV12-3/TRBV12-4